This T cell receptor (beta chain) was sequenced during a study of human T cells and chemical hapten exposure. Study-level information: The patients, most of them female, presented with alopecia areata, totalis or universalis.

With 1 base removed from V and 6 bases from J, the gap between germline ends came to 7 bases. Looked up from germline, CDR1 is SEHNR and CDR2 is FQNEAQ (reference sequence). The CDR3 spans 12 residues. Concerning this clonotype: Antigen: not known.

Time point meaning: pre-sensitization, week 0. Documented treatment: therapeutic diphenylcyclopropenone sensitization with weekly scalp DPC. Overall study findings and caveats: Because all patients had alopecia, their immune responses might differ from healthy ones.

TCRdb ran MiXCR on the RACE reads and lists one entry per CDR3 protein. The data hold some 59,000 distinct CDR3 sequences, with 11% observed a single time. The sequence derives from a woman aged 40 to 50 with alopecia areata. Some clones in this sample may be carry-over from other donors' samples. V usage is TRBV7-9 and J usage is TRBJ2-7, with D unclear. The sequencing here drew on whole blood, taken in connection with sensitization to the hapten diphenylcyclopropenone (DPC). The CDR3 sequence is CASSLDFSEQYF. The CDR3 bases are TGTGCCAGCAGCTTAGACTTCTCCGAGCAGTACTTC.